Described below is a single T cell receptor (beta chain) sequence and its context. The data stem from a study of blood T cell repertoires in COVID-19. The CDR3 covers 17 residues. The germline V gene has CDR1 MNHEY and CDR2 SMNVEV (reference sequence). The V end lost 2 bases, the J end lost 4 bases, and 20 bases lay between the germline ends. Here immunoSEQ multiplex PCR was the method, and the copy in TCRdb shows in-frame clones only, minus some. The data show 250,000 to 300,000 clones, roughly 90% seen once. The V gene is TRBV27, the J gene TRBJ1-2; the D gene is possibly TRBD1 (6 bases). The sequence derives from a middle-aged woman who had recovered from COVID-19. Sequenced material: peripheral blood. Here the CDR3 DNA reads TGTGCCAGCAGTTTAGCAGGGGTCGGCCCCGGGCTCTATGGCTACACCTTC. Its translation: CASSLAGVGPGLYGYTF.